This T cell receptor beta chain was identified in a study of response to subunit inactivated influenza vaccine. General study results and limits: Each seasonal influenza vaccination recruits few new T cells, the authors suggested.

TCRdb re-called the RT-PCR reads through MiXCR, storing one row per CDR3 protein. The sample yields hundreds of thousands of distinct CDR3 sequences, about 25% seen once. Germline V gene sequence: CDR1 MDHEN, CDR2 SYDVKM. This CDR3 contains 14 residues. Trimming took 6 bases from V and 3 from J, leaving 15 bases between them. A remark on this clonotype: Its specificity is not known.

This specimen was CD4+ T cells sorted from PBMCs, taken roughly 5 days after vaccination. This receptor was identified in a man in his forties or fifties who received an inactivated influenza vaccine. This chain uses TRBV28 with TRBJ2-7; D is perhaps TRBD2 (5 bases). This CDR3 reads CASSPFLAGYEQYF. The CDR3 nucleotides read TGTGCCAGCAGCCCCTTCTTGGCGGGCTACGAGCAGTACTTC.